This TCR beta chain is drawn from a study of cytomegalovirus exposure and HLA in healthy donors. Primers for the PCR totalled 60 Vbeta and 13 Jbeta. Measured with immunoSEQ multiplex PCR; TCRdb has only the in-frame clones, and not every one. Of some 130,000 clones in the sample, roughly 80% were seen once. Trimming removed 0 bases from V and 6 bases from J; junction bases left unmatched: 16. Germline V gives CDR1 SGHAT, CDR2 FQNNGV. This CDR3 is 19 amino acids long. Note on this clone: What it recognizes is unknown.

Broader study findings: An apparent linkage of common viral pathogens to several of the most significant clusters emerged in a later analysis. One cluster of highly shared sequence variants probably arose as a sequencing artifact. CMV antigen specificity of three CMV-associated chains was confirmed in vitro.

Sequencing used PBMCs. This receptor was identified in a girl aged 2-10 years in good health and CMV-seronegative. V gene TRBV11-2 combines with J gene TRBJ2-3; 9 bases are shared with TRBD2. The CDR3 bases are TGTGCCAGCAGCTTAGATCGGGTGGGACTAGCTAGAGGGAGGGATACGCAGTATTTT. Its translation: CASSLDRVGLARGRDTQYF.